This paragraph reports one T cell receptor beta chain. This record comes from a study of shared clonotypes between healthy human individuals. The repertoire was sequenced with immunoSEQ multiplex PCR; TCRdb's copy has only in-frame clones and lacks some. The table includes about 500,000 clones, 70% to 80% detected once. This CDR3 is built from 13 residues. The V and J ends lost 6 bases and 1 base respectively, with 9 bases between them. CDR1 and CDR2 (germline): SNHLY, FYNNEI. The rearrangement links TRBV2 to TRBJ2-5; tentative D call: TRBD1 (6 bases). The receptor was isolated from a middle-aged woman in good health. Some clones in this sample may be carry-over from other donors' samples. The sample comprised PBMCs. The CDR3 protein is CASSRDIQETQYF. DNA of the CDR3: TGTGCCAGCAGCCGGGACATCCAAGAGACCCAGTACTTC.